This TCR beta chain came from a study of post-analysis software for immune sequencing data. Notes on the study in general: Significantly decreased normalized Chao1 diversity was recorded for multiple sclerosis patients relative to controls. With TRBV5-6, TRBV5-1 and TRBV20-1 included, about five TRBV segments were more frequent in patients than in controls.

Presence of unique molecular identifiers characterized the TCR beta cDNA libraries. The yield from about 1 to 10 million T cells was some 500,000 cDNA molecules in total. TCRdb re-derived calls from the PCR reads in MiXCR, one entry per CDR3 protein. The sample consists of 350,000 to 500,000 distinct CDR3 sequences, approximately 39% of them appearing once. V shed 6 bases, J shed 3 bases, and the junction held 14 bases outside the gene matches. The CDR3 runs 15 residues. Germline values: CDR1 SQVTM, CDR2 ANQGSEA. As for this clonotype: Its antigen is not known.

This receptor was identified in a girl aged 2 to 10 with multiple sclerosis. V is TRBV29-1 and J is TRBJ2-7, with TRBD1 matching 7 bases. The specimen sequenced was blood. This CDR3 is CSVSKTGSWLYEQYF. For the CDR3, the DNA is TGCAGCGTCTCAAAGACAGGGAGCTGGCTCTACGAGCAGTACTTC.